This T cell receptor (beta chain) was identified in a study of regulatory T cells in long-lasting Graves disease. The CDR3 has 14 amino acids. J lost 5 bases, V lost 3 bases, and 4 bases had no gene match. The germline V gene encodes CDR1 DFQATT and CDR2 SNEGSKA (reference sequence). This sample's time point: newly diagnosed GD, antithyroid drugs for less than 3 months. The TCR library was made from RNA that had been extracted from PBMCs in TRIzol. Assembly of TCR beta libraries relied on iRepertoire HTBI primers together with Arm-PCR of CDR3 regions. A single record per CDR3 protein comes from TCRdb applying MiXCR to the multiplex PCR reads. The data show some 600,000 distinct CDR3 sequences, about 15% seen once. The sample was also linked to a second study, of T cells in Graves' hyperthyroidism and ophthalmopathy. That work states: Absence of ophthalmopathy progression within 18 months defined stable Graves' hyperthyroidism. The HTBI primer set drove a first-round RT-PCR of the TCR CDR3.

The starting material was peripheral blood mononuclear cells (PBMCs), obtained at new diagnosis, from a patient treated with antithyroid drugs. The chain has TRBV20-1 and TRBJ2-2, with 9 bases lining up with TRBD2. The sequence derives from a man between 18 and 29 years old with Graves disease. The CDR3, as DNA: TGCAGTGCTAGGGTTAGCGGGAGTACCGGGGAGCTGTTTTTT. This encodes CSARVSGSTGELFF.